This is a list of T cell receptor beta chains from one sample in a study of Ad26.COV2.S vaccination and SARS-CoV-2 variants. Only in-frame clones appear in the TCRdb table, and some are missing; sequencing was by immunoSEQ multiplex PCR. The repertoire consists of around 300,000 clones, with 75% to 90% occurring once and the leading ten covering roughly 5%. The sample here was peripheral blood, taken in a trial of Ad26.COV2.S vaccine versus placebo. These TCRs come from a person aged 18-60 years who received the Ad26.COV2.S COVID-19 vaccine or a placebo. The CDR3 runs from the conserved cysteine through the conserved F or W. A D gene is named only where the DNA matches it firmly. Clone size is shown for a subset of rows, as once, few, many or a class of expanded clone.

j_gene: TRBJ2-1; abundance: -; v_gene: TRBV27; d_gene: TRBD2; CDR3nt: TGTGCCAGCAGACCTGGACTAGCGGTATACAATGAGCAGTTCTTC; CDR3aa: CASRPGLAVYNEQFF
j_gene: TRBJ2-2; abundance: -; v_gene: TRBV28; d_gene: TRBD2; CDR3nt: TGTGCCAGCAGTTCCTGGGACTATCTCTCGGCCACCGGGGAGCTGTTTTTT; CDR3aa: CASSSWDYLSATGELFF
j_gene: TRBJ2-5; abundance: -; v_gene: TRBV3-1/TRBV3-2; d_gene: -; CDR3nt: TGTGCCAGCAGCCACCTTGGAAGAGAGACCCAGTACTTC; CDR3aa: CASSHLGRETQYF
j_gene: TRBJ1-1; abundance: few; v_gene: TRBV11-2; d_gene: -; CDR3nt: TGTGCCAGCAGCTTAGTCTTAGGGGGGGGTGTGGACACTGAAGCTTTCTTT; CDR3aa: CASSLVLGGGVDTEAFF
j_gene: TRBJ1-3; abundance: -; v_gene: TRBV9; d_gene: -; CDR3nt: TGTGCCAGCAGCCCCCTGTACTATTCTGGAAACACCATATATTTT; CDR3aa: CASSPLYYSGNTIYF
j_gene: TRBJ1-5; abundance: few; v_gene: TRBV5-4; d_gene: -; CDR3nt: TGTGCCAGCAGCTTGGATCAGCCCCAGCATTTT; CDR3aa: CASSLDQPQHF
j_gene: TRBJ1-5; abundance: -; v_gene: TRBV7-2; d_gene: -; CDR3nt: TGTGCCAGCAGCTTAAGTGGATTTACGGGTCAGCCCCAGCATTTT; CDR3aa: CASSLSGFTGQPQHF
j_gene: TRBJ2-4; abundance: -; v_gene: TRBV6-5; d_gene: -; CDR3nt: TGTGCCAGCAGTTACCAGGGCGTCGAGGGAAACATTCAGTACTTC; CDR3aa: CASSYQGVEGNIQYF
j_gene: TRBJ2-5; abundance: -; v_gene: TRBV7-8; d_gene: TRBD2; CDR3nt: TGTGCCAGCAGTTCAGGTAGCGGGGCCCAAGAGACCCAGTACTTC; CDR3aa: CASSSGSGAQETQYF
j_gene: TRBJ1-2; abundance: once; v_gene: TRBV10-3; d_gene: TRBD1; CDR3nt: TGTGCCATCAGGGAAGCAGGGGGCTATGGCTACACCTTC; CDR3aa: CAIREAGGYGYTF
j_gene: TRBJ1-6; abundance: -; v_gene: TRBV27; d_gene: TRBD1; CDR3nt: TGTGCCAGCAGTTACAGGGGTGGCAGTTCCTATAATTCACCCCTCCACTTT; CDR3aa: CASSYRGGSSYNSPLHF
j_gene: TRBJ2-7; abundance: -; v_gene: TRBV19; d_gene: -; CDR3nt: TGTGCCAGTAGTATTGAGGGCAGGGGCCCGTACGAGCAGTACTTC; CDR3aa: CASSIEGRGPYEQYF
j_gene: TRBJ2-5; abundance: -; v_gene: TRBV4-1; d_gene: TRBD2; CDR3nt: TGCGCCAGCAGCCAAGGGCTAGCGGGAGGGCCGGTGGTTGAGACCCAGTACTTC; CDR3aa: CASSQGLAGGPVVETQYF
j_gene: TRBJ1-1; abundance: -; v_gene: TRBV6-5; d_gene: -; CDR3nt: TGTGCCAGCAGGCCAACCCTGGACGGATACACTGAAGCTTTCTTT; CDR3aa: CASRPTLDGYTEAFF
j_gene: TRBJ2-2; abundance: -; v_gene: TRBV6-2/TRBV6-3; d_gene: TRBD1; CDR3nt: TGTGCCAGCAGTTCCCAGGGGGCCGGGGAGCTGTTTTTT; CDR3aa: CASSSQGAGELFF
j_gene: TRBJ2-7; abundance: -; v_gene: TRBV6-6; d_gene: TRBD2; CDR3nt: TGTGCCAGCAGTTTTGGACTAGCGGGAGCCTACGAGCAGTACTTC; CDR3aa: CASSFGLAGAYEQYF
j_gene: TRBJ1-2; abundance: -; v_gene: TRBV27; d_gene: TRBD1; CDR3nt: TGTGCCAGCGGGGACAGGGCTAACTATGGCTACACCTTC; CDR3aa: CASGDRANYGYTF
j_gene: TRBJ2-1; abundance: -; v_gene: TRBV28; d_gene: -; CDR3nt: TGTGCCAGCAGTTTACAGGGCCACTACAATGAGCAGTTCTTC; CDR3aa: CASSLQGHYNEQFF
j_gene: TRBJ2-7; abundance: -; v_gene: TRBV9; d_gene: -; CDR3nt: TGTGCCAGCAGCGTAGGGGGATCTGCCTACGAGCAGTACTTC; CDR3aa: CASSVGGSAYEQYF
j_gene: TRBJ2-1; abundance: -; v_gene: TRBV2; d_gene: -; CDR3nt: TGTGCCAGCAGTAGGGCAAGCTCCTACAATGAGCAGTTCTTC; CDR3aa: CASSRASSYNEQFF
j_gene: TRBJ2-7; abundance: -; v_gene: TRBV4-2; d_gene: TRBD2; CDR3nt: TGTGCCAGCAGCCGGGGACTAGCGGGAGCGGACTACGAGCAGTACTTC; CDR3aa: CASSRGLAGADYEQYF
j_gene: TRBJ2-7; abundance: once; v_gene: TRBV7-8; d_gene: TRBD1; CDR3nt: TGTGCCAGCAGCTTATGGGACAGGCCCAACGAGCAGTACTTC; CDR3aa: CASSLWDRPNEQYF
j_gene: TRBJ1-1; abundance: -; v_gene: TRBV5-1; d_gene: -; CDR3nt: TGCGCCAGCAGCTTGCGGGTCGGAGCCATGGGCACTGAAGCTTTCTTT; CDR3aa: CASSLRVGAMGTEAFF
j_gene: TRBJ1-1; abundance: -; v_gene: TRBV5-4; d_gene: -; CDR3nt: TGTGCCAGCAGCTTGACAGAGATGAACACTGAAGCTTTCTTT; CDR3aa: CASSLTEMNTEAFF
j_gene: TRBJ2-5; abundance: -; v_gene: TRBV11-1; d_gene: TRBD1; CDR3nt: TGTGCCAGCAGCACCTGGGACAGCCAAGAGACCCAGTACTTC; CDR3aa: CASSTWDSQETQYF
j_gene: TRBJ2-7; abundance: -; v_gene: TRBV6-2/TRBV6-3; d_gene: -; CDR3nt: TGTGCCAGCAGTTACGGCCCCAGAGTCTACGAGCAGTACTTC; CDR3aa: CASSYGPRVYEQYF
j_gene: TRBJ2-1; abundance: few; v_gene: TRBV2; d_gene: -; CDR3nt: TGTGCCAGCACGGCCACTAGGACGGGTTACAATGAGCAGTTCTTC; CDR3aa: CASTATRTGYNEQFF
j_gene: TRBJ2-5; abundance: once; v_gene: TRBV7-2; d_gene: TRBD1; CDR3nt: TGTGCCAGCAGGACGACAGGGGTGGTGGAGACCCAGTACTTC; CDR3aa: CASRTTGVVETQYF
j_gene: TRBJ2-1; abundance: -; v_gene: TRBV5-1; d_gene: TRBD2; CDR3nt: TGCGCCAGCAGCTTGGTAGCGGGAGGTTACAATGAGCAGTTCTTC; CDR3aa: CASSLVAGGYNEQFF
j_gene: TRBJ2-1; abundance: -; v_gene: TRBV9; d_gene: TRBD2; CDR3nt: TGTGCCAGCAGCATCCTCCCCTCTAGCGGGGGCTACAATGAGCAGTTCTTC; CDR3aa: CASSILPSSGGYNEQFF
j_gene: TRBJ2-7; abundance: -; v_gene: TRBV12-3/TRBV12-4; d_gene: -; CDR3nt: TGTGCCAGCAGTTTCGGCGGTGCTTACGAGCAGTACTTC; CDR3aa: CASSFGGAYEQYF
j_gene: TRBJ2-5; abundance: -; v_gene: TRBV4-1; d_gene: -; CDR3nt: TGCGCCAGCAGCCCCCCGGGGGCGGGAGAGACCCAGTACTTC; CDR3aa: CASSPPGAGETQYF
j_gene: TRBJ1-5; abundance: -; v_gene: TRBV6-1; d_gene: -; CDR3nt: TGTGCCAGCAGTGAAGGGCAGGGGATTGTTCAGCCCCAGCATTTT; CDR3aa: CASSEGQGIVQPQHF
j_gene: TRBJ1-5; abundance: -; v_gene: TRBV27; d_gene: -; CDR3nt: TGTGCCAGCAGTTTTCAGGGGAGCAATCAGCCCCAGCATTTT; CDR3aa: CASSFQGSNQPQHF
j_gene: TRBJ2-5; abundance: -; v_gene: TRBV6-2/TRBV6-3; d_gene: TRBD2; CDR3nt: TGTGCCAGCAGCAGGGGACTAGGCAAAGAGACCCAGTACTTC; CDR3aa: CASSRGLGKETQYF
j_gene: TRBJ1-2; abundance: -; v_gene: TRBV12-2; d_gene: -; CDR3nt: TGTGCAAGTCGCTTAGTGGGTCCGGACAACGACTATGGCTACACCTTC; CDR3aa: CASRLVGPDNDYGYTF
j_gene: TRBJ1-1; abundance: -; v_gene: TRBV7-2; d_gene: -; CDR3nt: TGTGCCAGCAGCGCACAGGGTGGCAACACTGAAGCTTTCTTT; CDR3aa: CASSAQGGNTEAFF
j_gene: TRBJ2-7; abundance: few; v_gene: TRBV18; d_gene: TRBD1; CDR3nt: TGTGCCAGCTCACCTCAGGGGGCCTACGAGCAGTACTTC; CDR3aa: CASSPQGAYEQYF
j_gene: TRBJ2-2; abundance: once; v_gene: TRBV4-3; d_gene: -; CDR3nt: TGCGCCAGCAGCCAAAGCCTAACAGGGACCGGGGAGCTGTTTTTT; CDR3aa: CASSQSLTGTGELFF
j_gene: TRBJ2-7; abundance: -; v_gene: TRBV28; d_gene: -; CDR3nt: TGTGCCAGCAGTTCAACACGACAGACCTACTTC; CDR3aa: CASSSTRQTYF
j_gene: TRBJ2-1; abundance: -; v_gene: TRBV2; d_gene: TRBD2; CDR3nt: TGTGCCAGCGAGGAGGGGACTAGCGGGGGGTACGGCAATGAGCAGTTCTTC; CDR3aa: CASEEGTSGGYGNEQFF
j_gene: TRBJ1-2; abundance: -; v_gene: TRBV7-9; d_gene: TRBD1; CDR3nt: TGTGCCAGCAGCGGACCGGGACAGGGAGAGGGCTACACCTTC; CDR3aa: CASSGPGQGEGYTF
j_gene: TRBJ2-7; abundance: -; v_gene: TRBV7-2; d_gene: -; CDR3nt: TGTGCCAGCAGCTTCCTCCGATTAGGTGGCGAGCAGTACTTC; CDR3aa: CASSFLRLGGEQYF
j_gene: TRBJ1-4; abundance: -; v_gene: TRBV7-2; d_gene: TRBD1; CDR3nt: TGTGCCAGCAGCTTAGATAGGGACAGGGCCGAAAAACTGTTTTTT; CDR3aa: CASSLDRDRAEKLFF
j_gene: TRBJ2-3; abundance: once; v_gene: TRBV7-9; d_gene: -; CDR3nt: TGTGCCAGCAGCCCTTCAGGAGATACGCAGTATTTT; CDR3aa: CASSPSGDTQYF
j_gene: TRBJ2-2; abundance: -; v_gene: TRBV30; d_gene: TRBD1; CDR3nt: TGTGCCTGGAGTGTACAAGTCGGCTGGGACAGGGAGAACACCGGGGAGCTGTTTTTT; CDR3aa: CAWSVQVGWDRENTGELFF
j_gene: TRBJ2-7; abundance: -; v_gene: TRBV10-3; d_gene: -; CDR3nt: TGTGCCTTACGGACAGCGGCGGCTGAGCAGTACTTC; CDR3aa: CALRTAAAEQYF
j_gene: TRBJ2-5; abundance: -; v_gene: TRBV7-8; d_gene: -; CDR3nt: TGTGCCAGCAGCTTAGTGACAAGCCAAGAGACCCAGTACTTC; CDR3aa: CASSLVTSQETQYF
j_gene: TRBJ1-4; abundance: few; v_gene: TRBV5-8; d_gene: -; CDR3nt: TGTGCCAGCAGCTTGTGGCCCGGAAATGAAAAACTGTTTTTT; CDR3aa: CASSLWPGNEKLFF